These 8 T cell receptor beta chains originate from one sample sequenced in a study of shared clonotypes between healthy human individuals. TCRdb keeps only in-frame clones here, not all; method: immunoSEQ multiplex PCR. This table holds 850,000 to 1,200,000 clones, around 76% found once. The sequencing sample was made of memory CD4+ T cells sorted from blood. Subset given: CD45RA-negative fraction. The receptors come from a man between 18 and 29 years old in good health.

J is TRBJ2-5 and V is TRBV5-1; the D gene is possibly TRBD2 (6 bases). This CDR3 has 17 amino acids. The V and J ends lost 4 bases and 4 bases respectively, with 23 bases between them. Germline loops: CDR1 SGHRS, CDR2 YFSETQ. The CDR3 region is CASSLGNQGGGRETQYF. The CDR3 nucleotides read TGCGCCAGCAGCCTGGGAAACCAGGGAGGTGGTCGAGAGACCCAGTACTTC. Full variable domain (missing parts from reference TRBV5-1 and TRBJ2-5): KAGVTQTPRYLIKTRGQQVTLSCSPISGHRSVSWYQQTPGQGLQFLFEYFSETQRNKGNFPGRFSGRQFSNSRSEMNVSTLELGDSALYLCASSLGNQGGGRETQYFGPGTRLLVL.

The chain uses TRBV5-1 and TRBJ2-7; D is ambiguous. V gave up 4 bases and J gave up 0 bases, with 8 bases separating them. This CDR3 is built from 13 residues. Germline CDR1 SGHRS, CDR2 YFSETQ. The CDR3 region is CASSEVSSYEQYF. Written as DNA, the CDR3 is TGCGCCAGCAGCGAGGTAAGCTCCTACGAGCAGTACTTC.

This clone came up a few times. This chain joins TRBV30 and TRBJ1-2; 8 positions agree with TRBD1. The CDR3 is 15 residues long. The germline V gene has CDR1 GTSNPN and CDR2 SVGIG (reference sequence). V lost 0 bases and J lost 5; bases outside the gene matches: 8. CDR3 amino acids: CAWSVQPGQVYGYTF. CDR3 nucleotide sequence: TGTGCCTGGAGTGTACAACCGGGACAGGTTTATGGCTACACCTTC.

The rearrangement uses TRBV9 and TRBJ1-2, with 7 nucleotides matching TRBD1. CDR3 size: 12 residues. J was trimmed by 4 bases and V by 6 bases; bases with no gene match: 3. Germline loops: CDR1 SGDLS, CDR2 YYNGEE. In DNA, the CDR3 is TGTGCCAGCAACACAGGGGCCTATGGCTACACCTTC. Translated: CASNTGAYGYTF.

J is TRBJ1-4 and V is TRBV29-1; weak D call: TRBD1 (5 bases). Per germline, CDR1 SQVTM and CDR2 ANQGSEA. The CDR3 is 13 residues long. Trimming removed 4 bases from V and 5 bases from J, with 11 bases in between. CDR3 residues: CSVVWGMNEKLFF. The CDR3 DNA reads as TGCAGCGTTGTATGGGGGATGAATGAAAAACTGTTTTTT.

The table lists this clone with many counts. Other DNA sequences within the sample encode an identical CDR3. This chain joins TRBV19 and TRBJ2-5; D is ambiguous. V lost 1 base to trimming and J lost 1 base, with 10 bases between them. There are 15 residues in the CDR3. Germline assignment: CDR1 LNHDA and CDR2 SQIVND (reference sequence). CDR3 sequence reads: CASSIGPLPQETQYF. The CDR3 region has the DNA TGTGCCAGTAGTATAGGTCCATTACCCCAAGAGACCCAGTACTTC.

V is TRBV5-5 and J is TRBJ1-4, with D maybe TRBD1 (5 bases). Trimming pared 3 bases from V and 0 bases from J, leaving 9 bases between. The CDR3 is 15 amino acids. From germline, CDR1 is SGHKS and CDR2 YYEKEE (reference sequence). The CDR3 coding sequence is TGTGCCAGCAGCTCCAGGGTTGCAACTAATGAAAAACTGTTTTTT. Translation: CASSSRVATNEKLFF.

This clone was recorded many times. The chain joins TRBV7-2 to TRBJ1-5, with D unclear. Germline V CDR1 and CDR2: SGHTA, FQGNSA. With 4 bases removed from V and 3 bases from J, the gap between germline ends came to 13 bases. The CDR3 spans 15 residues. Here the CDR3 DNA reads TGTGCCAGCAGCTCCCAGGACGGATACAATCAGCCCCAGCATTTT. It is translated as CASSSQDGYNQPQHF.